The T cell receptor (beta chain) under discussion was sequenced for a study of blood T cell repertoires in COVID-19. Overall study: Donors in the United States, Italy and Spain gave samples during acute or convalescent COVID-19. In each case, the material was cDNA or gDNA derived from T cells, B-cell-depleted T cells, or PBMCs.

Per the germline V gene, CDR1 is SGDLS and CDR2 is YYNGEE. V was pared by 2 bases and J by 3 bases, with 2 bases of the junction left unmatched. The CDR3 totals 15 residues. This clone appeared once. Libraries were prepared by immunoSEQ multiplex PCR; TCRdb keeps only in-frame clonotypes and omits some of them. The repertoire has over 130,000 clones, 80% to 85% of them found once; the top ten carry 3.5% to 4.5%. The sequence was collected from a woman aged 55-75 years with acute or convalescent COVID-19. The sample consisted of peripheral blood. The chain joins TRBV9 to TRBJ2-1, with 10 bases lining up with TRBD2. The DNA of the CDR3 is TGTGCCAGCAGCGTCCTAGCGGGAGTCTACAATGAGCAGTTCTTC. Translation: CASSVLAGVYNEQFF. The full variable domain, in which reference TRBV9 and TRBJ2-1 provide the parts outside the CDR3, is DSGVTQTPKHLITATGQRVTLRCSPRSGDLSVYWYQQSLDQGLQFLIQYYNGEERAKGNILERFSAQQFPDLHSELNLSSLELGDSALYFCASSVLAGVYNEQFFGPGTRLTVL.